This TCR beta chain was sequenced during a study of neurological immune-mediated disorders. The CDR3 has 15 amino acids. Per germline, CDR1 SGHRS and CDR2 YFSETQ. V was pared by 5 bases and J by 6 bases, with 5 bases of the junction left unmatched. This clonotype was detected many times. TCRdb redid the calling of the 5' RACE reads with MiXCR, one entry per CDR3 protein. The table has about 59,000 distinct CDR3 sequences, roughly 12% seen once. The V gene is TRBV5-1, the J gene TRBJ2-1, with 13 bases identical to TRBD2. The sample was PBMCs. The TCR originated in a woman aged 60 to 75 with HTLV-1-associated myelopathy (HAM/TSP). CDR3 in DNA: TGCGCCAGCAGAGGACTAGCGGGAGTTATCAATGAGCAGTTCTTC. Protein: CASRGLAGVINEQFF.